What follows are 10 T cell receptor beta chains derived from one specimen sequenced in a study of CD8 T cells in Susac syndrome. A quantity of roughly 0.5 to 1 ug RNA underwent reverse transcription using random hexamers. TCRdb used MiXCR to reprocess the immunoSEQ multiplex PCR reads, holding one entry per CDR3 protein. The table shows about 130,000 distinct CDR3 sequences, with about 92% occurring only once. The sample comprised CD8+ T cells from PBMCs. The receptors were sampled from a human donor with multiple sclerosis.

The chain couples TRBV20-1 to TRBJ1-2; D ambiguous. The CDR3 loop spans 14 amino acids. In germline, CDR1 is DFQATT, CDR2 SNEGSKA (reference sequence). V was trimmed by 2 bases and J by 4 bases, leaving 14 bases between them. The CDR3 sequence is CSARSGPWVYGYTF. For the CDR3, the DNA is TGCAGTGCTAGAAGTGGCCCCTGGGTCTATGGCTACACCTTC.

This chain's CDR3 is CASSLVGGNFLGNEQFF. The DNA of the CDR3 is TGTGCCAGCAGCTTAGTCGGCGGGAACTTCTTAGGCAATGAGCAGTTCTTC. The chain couples TRBV7-8 to TRBJ2-1, with D possibly being TRBD2 (6 bases). V was pared by 1 base and J by 6 bases, with 19 bases between. Per germline, CDR1 SGHVS and CDR2 FQNEAQ. The CDR3 contains 17 residues.

CDR3 nucleotides: TGCAGTGCCGCGCCACCGCAACTAGCGCCCCAGGGTACGCAGTATTTT. Translating gives CSAAPPQLAPQGTQYF. The chain recombines TRBV20-1 with TRBJ2-3; 7 bases match TRBD2. The CDR3 consists of 16 residues. V dropped 6 bases and J dropped 8; count of bases not matched to a gene: 20. Germline CDR1 DFQATT, CDR2 SNEGSKA (reference sequence).

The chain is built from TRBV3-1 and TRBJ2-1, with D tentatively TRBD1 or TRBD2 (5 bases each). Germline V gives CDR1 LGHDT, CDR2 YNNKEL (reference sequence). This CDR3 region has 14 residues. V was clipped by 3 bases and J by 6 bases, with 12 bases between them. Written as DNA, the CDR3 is TGTGCCAGCAGCCACCGACCGGGGCGCAATGAGCAGTTCTTC. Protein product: CASSHRPGRNEQFF.

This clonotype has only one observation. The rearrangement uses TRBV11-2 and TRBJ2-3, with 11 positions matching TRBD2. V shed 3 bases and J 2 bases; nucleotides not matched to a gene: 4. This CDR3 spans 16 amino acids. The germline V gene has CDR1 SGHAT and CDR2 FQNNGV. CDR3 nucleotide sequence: TGTGCCAGCAGCTTTTCTAGCGGGGGGCCCACAGATACGCAGTATTTT. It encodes CASSFSSGGPTDTQYF.

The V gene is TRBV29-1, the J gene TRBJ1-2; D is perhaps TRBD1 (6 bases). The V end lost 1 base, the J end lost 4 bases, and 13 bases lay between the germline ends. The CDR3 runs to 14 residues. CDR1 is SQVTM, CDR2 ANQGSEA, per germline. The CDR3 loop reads CSVEAGGALYGYTF. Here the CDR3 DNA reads TGCAGCGTTGAAGCGGGGGGGGCCCTCTATGGCTACACCTTC.

CDR3 protein: CASSPLGPSTDTQYF. The CDR3 nucleotides read TGTGCCAGCAGCCCCCTAGGGCCAAGCACAGATACGCAGTATTTT. V usage is TRBV13 and J usage is TRBJ2-3; D not certain. V lost 5 bases and J lost 0, with 12 bases in between. The CDR3 contains 15 residues. In germline, CDR1 is PRHDT, CDR2 FYEKMQ (reference sequence).

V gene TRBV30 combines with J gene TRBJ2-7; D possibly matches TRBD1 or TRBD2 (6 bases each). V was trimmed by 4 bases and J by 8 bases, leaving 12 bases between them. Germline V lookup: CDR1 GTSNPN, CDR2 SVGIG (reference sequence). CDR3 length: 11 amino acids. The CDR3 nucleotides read TGTGCCTGGATAACAGGGAGGCAGCAGTACTTC. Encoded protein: CAWITGRQQYF.

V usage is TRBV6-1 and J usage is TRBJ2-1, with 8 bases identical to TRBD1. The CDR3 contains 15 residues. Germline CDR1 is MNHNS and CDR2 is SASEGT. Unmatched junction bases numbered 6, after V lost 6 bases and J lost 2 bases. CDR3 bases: TGTGCCAGCAGCACCGACAGGGGCGCCTACAATGAGCAGTTCTTC. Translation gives CASSTDRGAYNEQFF.

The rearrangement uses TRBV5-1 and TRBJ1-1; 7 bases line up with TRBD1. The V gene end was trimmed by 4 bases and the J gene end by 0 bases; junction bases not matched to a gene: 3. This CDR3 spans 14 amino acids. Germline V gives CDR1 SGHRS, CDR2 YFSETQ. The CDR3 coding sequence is TGCGCCAGCAGCAACGACAGGGTGAACACTGAAGCTTTCTTT. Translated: CASSNDRVNTEAFF.